This T cell receptor (beta chain) is drawn from a study of blood T cell repertoires in COVID-19. Study information: Both acute and convalescent COVID-19 samples were obtained from the United States, Italy and Spain. PBMCs, B-cell-depleted T cells, or T cells provided the cDNA or gDNA that made up the material.

In the original analysis: For nucleated cells, counts were estimated from reference gene primer amplification. Here immunoSEQ multiplex PCR was the method, and the copy in TCRdb shows in-frame clones only, minus some. The D gene and trimming were derived from the DNA, and the V and J assignments and clone size from that table. The repertoire holds under 200,000 clones, with about 82% as singletons. Germline values: CDR1 SGHNT, CDR2 YYREEE (reference sequence). Trimming stripped 3 bases from V and 12 bases from J, with 13 bases between. The CDR3 is made up of 12 amino acids. The source material was peripheral blood. The source of this sequence is a man aged 65 to 79 with active or convalescent COVID-19. The V call is TRBV5-4, the J call TRBJ2-1; D may be TRBD1 (6 bases). CDR3 in amino acids: CASSSSTGLQFF. The CDR3 bases are TGTGCCAGCAGCTCGTCAACAGGGTTGCAGTTCTTC.